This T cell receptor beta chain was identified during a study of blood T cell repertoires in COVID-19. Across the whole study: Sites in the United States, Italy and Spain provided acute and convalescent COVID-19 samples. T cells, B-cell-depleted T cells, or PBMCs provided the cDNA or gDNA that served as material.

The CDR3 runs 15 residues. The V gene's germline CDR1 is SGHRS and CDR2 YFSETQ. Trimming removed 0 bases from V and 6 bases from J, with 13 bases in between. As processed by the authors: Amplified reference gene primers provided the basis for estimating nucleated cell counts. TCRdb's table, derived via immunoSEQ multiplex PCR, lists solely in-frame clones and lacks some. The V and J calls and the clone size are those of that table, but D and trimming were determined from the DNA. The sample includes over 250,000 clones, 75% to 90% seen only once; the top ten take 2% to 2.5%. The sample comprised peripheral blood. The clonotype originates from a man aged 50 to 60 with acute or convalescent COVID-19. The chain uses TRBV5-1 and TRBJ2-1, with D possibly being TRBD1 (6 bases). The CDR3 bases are TGCGCCAGCAGCTTGGTGGGGGCACGAGGCAATGAGCAGTTCTTC. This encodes CASSLVGARGNEQFF.